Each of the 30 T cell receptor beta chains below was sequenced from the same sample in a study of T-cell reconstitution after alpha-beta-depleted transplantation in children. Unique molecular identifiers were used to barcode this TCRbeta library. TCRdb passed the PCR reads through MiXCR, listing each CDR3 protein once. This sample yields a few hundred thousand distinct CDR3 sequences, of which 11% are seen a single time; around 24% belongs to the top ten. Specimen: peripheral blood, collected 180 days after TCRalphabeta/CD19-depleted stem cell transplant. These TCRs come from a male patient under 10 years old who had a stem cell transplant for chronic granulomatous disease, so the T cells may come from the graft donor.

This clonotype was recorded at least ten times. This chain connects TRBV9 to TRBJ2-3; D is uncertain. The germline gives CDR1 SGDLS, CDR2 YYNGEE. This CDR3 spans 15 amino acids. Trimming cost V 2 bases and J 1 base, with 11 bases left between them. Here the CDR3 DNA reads TGTGCCAGCAGCGTTAGTGGGCTCCGCACAGATACGCAGTATTTT. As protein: CASSVSGLRTDTQYF.

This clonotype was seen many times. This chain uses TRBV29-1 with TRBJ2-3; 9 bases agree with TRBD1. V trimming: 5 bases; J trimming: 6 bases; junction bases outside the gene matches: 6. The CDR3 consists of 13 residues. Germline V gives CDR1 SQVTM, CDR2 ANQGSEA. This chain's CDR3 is CSVPGQGGDTQYF. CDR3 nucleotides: TGCAGCGTTCCGGGACAGGGTGGTGATACGCAGTATTTT.

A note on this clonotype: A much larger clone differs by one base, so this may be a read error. The CDR3 nucleotides are TGTGCCAGCAATCGACCAGCGGGAGCATCAGATACGCAGTATTTT. Its protein product is CASNRPAGASDTQYF. The V gene is TRBV27, the J gene TRBJ2-3, with 8 positions matching TRBD2. The V gene end was trimmed by 7 bases and the J gene end by 4 bases; junction bases not matched to a gene: 10. Germline V lookup: CDR1 MNHEY, CDR2 SMNVEV (reference sequence). This CDR3 spans 15 amino acids.

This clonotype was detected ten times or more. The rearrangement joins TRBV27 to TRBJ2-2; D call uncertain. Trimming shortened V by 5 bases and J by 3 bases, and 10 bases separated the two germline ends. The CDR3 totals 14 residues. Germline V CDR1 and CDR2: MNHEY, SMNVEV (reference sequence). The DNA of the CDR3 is TGTGCCAGCAGTCTAGTGCCGGACACCGGGGAGCTGTTTTTT. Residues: CASSLVPDTGELFF.

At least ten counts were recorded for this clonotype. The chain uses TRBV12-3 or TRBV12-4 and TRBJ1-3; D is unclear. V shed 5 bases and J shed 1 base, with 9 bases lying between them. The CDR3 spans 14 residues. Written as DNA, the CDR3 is TGTGCCAGCAGTCTTGCCTTGTCTGGAAACACCATATATTTT. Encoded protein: CASSLALSGNTIYF.

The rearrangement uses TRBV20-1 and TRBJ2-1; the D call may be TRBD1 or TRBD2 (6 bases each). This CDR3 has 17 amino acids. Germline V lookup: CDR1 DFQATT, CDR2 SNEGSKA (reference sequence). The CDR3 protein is CCARAPGWGAPYNEQFF. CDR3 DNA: TGCTGCGCTAGAGCGCCGGGGTGGGGGGCTCCCTACAATGAGCAGTTCTTC.

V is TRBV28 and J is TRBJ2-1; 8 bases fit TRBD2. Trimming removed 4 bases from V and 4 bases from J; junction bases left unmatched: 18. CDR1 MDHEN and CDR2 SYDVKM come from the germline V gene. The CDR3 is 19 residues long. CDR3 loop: CASSWGPDGRAELYNEQFF. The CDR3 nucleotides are TGTGCCAGCAGTTGGGGCCCCGACGGGAGGGCCGAGTTGTACAATGAGCAGTTCTTC.

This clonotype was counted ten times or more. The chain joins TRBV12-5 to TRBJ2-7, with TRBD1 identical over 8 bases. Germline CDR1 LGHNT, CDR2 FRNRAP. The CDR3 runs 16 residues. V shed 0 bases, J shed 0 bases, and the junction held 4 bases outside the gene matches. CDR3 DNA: TGTGCTAGTGGTTTGGTATTGGACAGGGCCTCCTACGAGCAGTACTTC. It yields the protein CASGLVLDRASYEQYF.

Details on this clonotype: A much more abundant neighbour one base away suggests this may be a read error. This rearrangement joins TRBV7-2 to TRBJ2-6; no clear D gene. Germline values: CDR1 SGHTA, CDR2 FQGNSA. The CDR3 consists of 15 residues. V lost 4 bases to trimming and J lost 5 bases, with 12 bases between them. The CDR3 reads CASSSFGSWANVLTF. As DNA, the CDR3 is TGTGCCAGCAGCTCCTTCGGTTCCTGGGCCAACGTCCTGACTTTC.

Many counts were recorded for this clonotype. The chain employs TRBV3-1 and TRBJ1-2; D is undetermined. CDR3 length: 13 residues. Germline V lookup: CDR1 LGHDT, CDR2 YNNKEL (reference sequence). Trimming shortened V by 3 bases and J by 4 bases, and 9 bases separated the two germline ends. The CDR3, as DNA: TGTGCCAGCAGCCATACCGGGCCCTATGGCTACACCTTC. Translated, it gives CASSHTGPYGYTF. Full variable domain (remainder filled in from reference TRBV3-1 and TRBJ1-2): DTAVSQTPKYLVTQMGNDKSIKCEQNLGHDTMYWYKQDSKKFLKIMFSYNNKELIINETVPNRFSPKSPDKAHLNLHINSLELGDSAVYFCASSHTGPYGYTFGSGTRLTVV.

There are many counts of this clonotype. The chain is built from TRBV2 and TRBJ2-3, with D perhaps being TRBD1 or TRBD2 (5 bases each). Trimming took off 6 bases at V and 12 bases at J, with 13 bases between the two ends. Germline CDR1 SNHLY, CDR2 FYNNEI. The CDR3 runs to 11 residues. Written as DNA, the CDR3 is TGTGCCAGCAGATCCGGGGCTCTACAGTATTTT. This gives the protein CASRSGALQYF.

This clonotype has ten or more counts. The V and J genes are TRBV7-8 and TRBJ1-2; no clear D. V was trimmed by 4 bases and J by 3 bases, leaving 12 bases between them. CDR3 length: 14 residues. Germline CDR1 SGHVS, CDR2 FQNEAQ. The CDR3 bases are TGTGCCAGCAGCTCCGACGGGGTGGACTATGGCTACACCTTC. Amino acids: CASSSDGVDYGYTF.

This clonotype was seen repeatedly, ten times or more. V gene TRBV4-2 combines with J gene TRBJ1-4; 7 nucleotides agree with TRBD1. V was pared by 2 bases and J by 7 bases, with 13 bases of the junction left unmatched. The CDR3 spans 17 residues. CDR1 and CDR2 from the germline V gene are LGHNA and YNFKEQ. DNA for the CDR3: TGTGCCAGCAGCCAAATACAGGGGAAGGAAGTATCTGAAAAACTGTTTTTT. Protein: CASSQIQGKEVSEKLFF.

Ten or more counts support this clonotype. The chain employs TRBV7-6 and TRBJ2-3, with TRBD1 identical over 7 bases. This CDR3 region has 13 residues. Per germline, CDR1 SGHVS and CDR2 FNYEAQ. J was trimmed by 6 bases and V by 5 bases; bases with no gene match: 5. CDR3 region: CASSPRGYDTQYF. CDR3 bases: TGTGCCAGCAGCCCCAGGGGGTACGATACGCAGTATTTT.

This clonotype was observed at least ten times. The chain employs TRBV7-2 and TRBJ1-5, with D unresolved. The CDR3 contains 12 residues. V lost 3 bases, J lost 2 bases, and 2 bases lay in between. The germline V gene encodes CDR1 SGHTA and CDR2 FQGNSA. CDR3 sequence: CASSLGNQPQHF. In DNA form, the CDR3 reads TGTGCCAGCAGCTTGGGCAATCAGCCCCAGCATTTT.

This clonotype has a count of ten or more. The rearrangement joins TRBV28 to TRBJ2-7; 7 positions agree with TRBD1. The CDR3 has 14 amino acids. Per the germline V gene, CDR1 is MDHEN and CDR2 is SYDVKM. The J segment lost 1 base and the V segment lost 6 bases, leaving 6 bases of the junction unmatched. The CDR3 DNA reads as TGTGCCAGCAGAGCGAGGACAGGATCCTACGAGCAGTACTTC. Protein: CASRARTGSYEQYF.

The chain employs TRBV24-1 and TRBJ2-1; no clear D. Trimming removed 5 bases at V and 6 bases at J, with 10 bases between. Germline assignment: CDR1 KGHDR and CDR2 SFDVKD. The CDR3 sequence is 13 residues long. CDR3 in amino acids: CATSGARSNEQFF. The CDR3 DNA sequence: TGTGCCACCAGTGGGGCAAGATCCAATGAGCAGTTCTTC.

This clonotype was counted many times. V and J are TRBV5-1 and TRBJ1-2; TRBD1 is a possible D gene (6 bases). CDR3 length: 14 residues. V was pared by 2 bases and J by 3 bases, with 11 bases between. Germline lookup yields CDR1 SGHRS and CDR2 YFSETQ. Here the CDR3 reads CASSFQGRDYGYTF. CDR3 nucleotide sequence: TGCGCCAGCAGCTTCCAGGGGAGGGACTATGGCTACACCTTC.

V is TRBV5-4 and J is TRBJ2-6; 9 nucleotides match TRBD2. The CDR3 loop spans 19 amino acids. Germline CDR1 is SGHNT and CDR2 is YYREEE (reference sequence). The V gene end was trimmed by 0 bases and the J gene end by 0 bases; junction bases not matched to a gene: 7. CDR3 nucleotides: TGTGCCAGCAGCTTGGTTGCGACTAGCGGTCGCTCTGGGGCCAACGTCCTGACTTTC. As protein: CASSLVATSGRSGANVLTF.

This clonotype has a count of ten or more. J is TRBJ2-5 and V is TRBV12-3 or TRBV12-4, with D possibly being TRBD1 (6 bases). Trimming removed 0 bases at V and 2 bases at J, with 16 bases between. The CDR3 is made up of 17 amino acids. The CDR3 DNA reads TGTGCCAGCAGTTTAGCCATGACAGGTGGAGCTCAAGAGACCCAGTACTTC. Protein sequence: CASSLAMTGGAQETQYF.

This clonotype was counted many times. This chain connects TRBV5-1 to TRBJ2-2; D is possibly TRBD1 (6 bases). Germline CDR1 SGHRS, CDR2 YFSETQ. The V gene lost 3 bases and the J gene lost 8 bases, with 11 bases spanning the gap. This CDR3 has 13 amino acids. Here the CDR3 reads CASSSSDRGELFF. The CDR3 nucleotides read TGCGCCAGCAGCTCCTCTGACAGGGGGGAGCTGTTTTTT.

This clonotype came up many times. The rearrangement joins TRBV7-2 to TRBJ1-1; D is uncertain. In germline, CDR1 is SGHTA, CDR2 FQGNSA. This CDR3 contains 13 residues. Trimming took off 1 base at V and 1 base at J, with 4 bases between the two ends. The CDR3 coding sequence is TGTGCCAGCAGCTTAGAGGGGAACACTGAAGCTTTCTTT. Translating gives CASSLEGNTEAFF. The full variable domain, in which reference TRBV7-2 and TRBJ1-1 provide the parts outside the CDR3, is GAGVSQSPSNKVTEKGKDVELRCDPISGHTALYWYRQSLGQGLEFLIYFQGNSAPDKSGLPSDRFSAERTGGSVSTLTIQRTQQEDSAVYLCASSLEGNTEAFFGQGTRLTVV.

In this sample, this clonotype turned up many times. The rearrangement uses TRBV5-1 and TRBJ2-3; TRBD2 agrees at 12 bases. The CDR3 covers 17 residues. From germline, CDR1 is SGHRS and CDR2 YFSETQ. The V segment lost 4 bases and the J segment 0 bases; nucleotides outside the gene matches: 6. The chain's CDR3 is CASSLETSGGSTDTQYF. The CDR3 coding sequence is TGCGCCAGCAGCCTAGAGACTAGCGGGGGAAGCACAGATACGCAGTATTTT.

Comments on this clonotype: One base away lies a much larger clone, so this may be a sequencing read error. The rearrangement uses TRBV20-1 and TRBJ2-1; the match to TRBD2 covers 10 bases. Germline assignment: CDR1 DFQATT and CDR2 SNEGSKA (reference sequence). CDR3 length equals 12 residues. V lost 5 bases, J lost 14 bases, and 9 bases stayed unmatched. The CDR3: CSAGLAVGGEFF. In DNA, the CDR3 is TGCAGTGCTGGACTAGCGGTGGGTGGGGAGTTCTTC.

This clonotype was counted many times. CDR3 DNA: TGTGCCAGCAGCCCTGGGACAATTCGTAATGAAAAACTGTTTTTT. Residues: CASSPGTIRNEKLFF. The chain has TRBV7-3 and TRBJ1-4, with a possible D match to TRBD1 (6 bases). CDR1 and CDR2 (germline): SGHTA, FQGTGA. This CDR3 is 15 amino acids long. Trimming left V 5 bases short and J 4 bases short, with 14 bases between.

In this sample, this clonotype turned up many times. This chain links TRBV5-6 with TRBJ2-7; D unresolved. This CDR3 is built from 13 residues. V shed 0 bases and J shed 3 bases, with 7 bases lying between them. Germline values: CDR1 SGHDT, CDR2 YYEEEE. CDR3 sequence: CASSLGQYYEQYF. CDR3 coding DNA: TGTGCCAGCAGCTTGGGACAATACTACGAGCAGTACTTC.

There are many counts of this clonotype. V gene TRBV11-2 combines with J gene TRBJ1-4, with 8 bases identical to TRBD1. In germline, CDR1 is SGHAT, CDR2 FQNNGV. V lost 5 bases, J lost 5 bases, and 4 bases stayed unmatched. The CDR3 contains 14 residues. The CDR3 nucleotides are TGTGCCAGCAGCCAAGGACAGGGAAATGAAAAACTGTTTTTT. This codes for CASSQGQGNEKLFF.

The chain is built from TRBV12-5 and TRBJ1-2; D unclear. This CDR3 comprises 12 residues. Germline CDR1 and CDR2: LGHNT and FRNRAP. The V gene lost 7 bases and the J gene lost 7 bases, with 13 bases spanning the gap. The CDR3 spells CASAFPNGGYTF. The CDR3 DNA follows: TGTGCTAGTGCCTTTCCAAACGGTGGCTACACCTTC.

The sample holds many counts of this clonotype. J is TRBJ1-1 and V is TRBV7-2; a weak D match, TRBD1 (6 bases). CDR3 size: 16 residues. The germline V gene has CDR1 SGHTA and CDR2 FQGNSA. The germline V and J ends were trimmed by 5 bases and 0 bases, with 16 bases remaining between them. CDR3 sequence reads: CASSLTGHQMNTEAFF. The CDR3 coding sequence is TGTGCCAGCAGCCTCACAGGGCACCAAATGAACACTGAAGCTTTCTTT.

CDR3 DNA: TGTGCCAGCAGCCCCAACCTGAGGGTTCACACCGGGGAGCTGTTTTTT. Translated: CASSPNLRVHTGELFF. The genes are TRBV6-1 and TRBJ2-2; TRBD2 is a possible D gene (5 bases). Per germline, CDR1 MNHNS and CDR2 SASEGT. This CDR3 has 16 residues. Trimming left V 6 bases short and J 3 bases short, with 17 bases between.